Listed below are T cell receptor beta chains from one sample, sequenced in a study of blood T cells in healthy people across ages. TCRdb reanalysed the 5' RACE reads using MiXCR and keeps one entry per CDR3 protein. This sample has 1,100,000 or so distinct CDR3 sequences, with 40% to 45% found just once. Sequencing input: blood. These receptors all come from a woman between 55 and 75 years old in good health. CDR3s include the opening cysteine and the closing phenylalanine or tryptophan. D genes are given only for firm matches. Part of the rows lack a size; the others show once, few, many or a class for expanded clones.

>.|.|TRBJ2-3|TRBV10-3
TGTGCCATCACGGGCCAACCCGGCACAGATACGCAGTATTTT
CAITGQPGTDTQYF
>.|.|TRBJ2-1|TRBV27
TGTGCCAGCAGTTTATCGACTTCTCTGGTTGAGCAGTTCTTC
CASSLSTSLVEQFF
>few|.|TRBJ2-3|TRBV20-1
TGCAGTGCTGGTTGGACGGAAGGACCTACAGATACGCAGTATTTT
CSAGWTEGPTDTQYF
>few|TRBD1|TRBJ1-4|TRBV4-1
TGCGCCAGCAAACCGACAGGGACTAAAGAAAAACTGTTTTTT
CASKPTGTKEKLFF
>.|TRBD1|TRBJ2-1|TRBV6-6
TGTGCCAGCAGTTACCGGGACAGGGATGCTGAGCAGTTCTTC
CASSYRDRDAEQFF
>.|.|TRBJ2-7|TRBV2
TGTGCCAGCAGTGGGCAAGGGGAGACAGGACACCTCTACGAGCAGTACTTC
CASSGQGETGHLYEQYF
>few|TRBD2|TRBJ2-1|TRBV9
TGTGCCAGCAGCCCTCTAGGGAGGGCCTACAATGAGCAGTTCTTC
CASSPLGRAYNEQFF
>.|TRBD1|TRBJ1-5|TRBV5-5
TGTGCCAGCAGCACTGGGACAGTCGATCAGCCCCAGCATTTT
CASSTGTVDQPQHF
>.|TRBD1|TRBJ2-3|TRBV27
TGTGCCAGCAGTAAAAGGCTCACCGGGACAGGGTATTCAGATACGCAGTATTTT
CASSKRLTGTGYSDTQYF
>.|TRBD2|TRBJ2-1|TRBV7-8
TGTGCCAGCAGCCCTAAGATAACTAGCGGGATAAGGCATGAGCAGTTCTTC
CASSPKITSGIRHEQFF
>.|.|TRBJ2-1|TRBV12-3/TRBV12-4
TGTGCCAGCAGTATCGGGCAGAATGAGCAGTTCTTC
CASSIGQNEQFF
>many|.|TRBJ1-4|TRBV6-6
TGTGCCAGCAGTTACTCGCCAACTAATGAAAAACTGTTTTTT
CASSYSPTNEKLFF
>.|TRBD2|TRBJ2-7|TRBV11-2
TGTGCCAGCAGCTCTCCGGGACTAGCGTTATACGAGCAGTACTTC
CASSSPGLALYEQYF
>many|.|TRBJ2-7|TRBV10-3
TGTGCCATCAGCGTAGAGACTGGGCTTAGATCCGAGCAGTACTTC
CAISVETGLRSEQYF
>.|.|TRBJ2-2|TRBV19
TGTGCCAGTAGTCCCCGCCATGGGGTATCCGGGGAGCTGTTTTTT
CASSPRHGVSGELFF
>.|.|TRBJ1-2|TRBV20-1
TGCAGTGCTAGTGGTAAAAAACCAGAGCTCCCTGACTATGGCTACACCTTC
CSASGKKPELPDYGYTF
>few|.|TRBJ2-1|TRBV25-1
TGTGCCAGCAGAGGTACCGGGACTGCTACCTACAATGAGCAGTTCTTC
CASRGTGTATYNEQFF
>.|.|TRBJ2-3|TRBV5-1
TGCGCCAGCAGCTTGGGCATAGGACGGGACATACCAGATACGCAGTATTTT
CASSLGIGRDIPDTQYF
>.|.|TRBJ2-5|TRBV6-1
TGTGCCAGCAGTGAAGGCCTGGGAGCTGAGCAGTACTTC
CASSEGLGAEQYF
>.|.|TRBJ2-3|TRBV27
TGTGCCAGCAGTTATTACCCTAAAAAAGATACGCAGTATTTT
CASSYYPKKDTQYF
>many|.|TRBJ2-5|TRBV29-1
TGCAGCGTTTTCGGAGGGGAGACCCAGTACTTC
CSVFGGETQYF
>.|TRBD2|TRBJ2-1|TRBV5-1
TGCGCCAGCAGCGCGGGACTAGCGAGCTGGGGGGATGAGCAGTTCTTC
CASSAGLASWGDEQFF
>few|.|TRBJ2-5|TRBV7-9
TGTGCCAGCAGCTTACAGGCTGGCAGGGAGACCCAGTACTTC
CASSLQAGRETQYF
>.|TRBD2|TRBJ2-4|TRBV10-3
TGTGCCATCAGTGAGGGACTAGCGGGAAGGGCTGACATTCAGTACTTC
CAISEGLAGRADIQYF
>.|TRBD2|TRBJ2-3|TRBV4-1
TGCGCCAGCAGCCACGCAGGCGGGAGGAGGGATACGCAGTATTTT
CASSHAGGRRDTQYF
>few|TRBD2|TRBJ2-7|TRBV13
TGTGCCAGCAGCACTAGCGGGGGGTTCGAGCAGTACTTC
CASSTSGGFEQYF
>few|TRBD1|TRBJ2-7|TRBV27
TGTGCCAGCAGTTTATCGCAGGGACAGAGACGATACTACGAGCAGTACTTC
CASSLSQGQRRYYEQYF
>.|.|TRBJ1-1|TRBV7-3
TGTGCCAGCAGCTTATGGGGGGGAAAAAACACTGAAGCTTTCTTT
CASSLWGGKNTEAFF
>few|.|TRBJ2-3|TRBV25-1
TGTGCCAGCAGCCCTGATCTCAGGGACACAGCAAATACGCAGTATTTT
CASSPDLRDTANTQYF
>once|TRBD1|TRBJ2-5|TRBV7-9
TGTGCCAGCAGCCTCCAGGGGGCCTGGGAGGCCCAGTACTTC
CASSLQGAWEAQYF
>.|.|TRBJ1-5|TRBV6-1
TGTGCCAGCAGTGAATCGGGAGGGCCCCATCAGCCCCAGCATTTT
CASSESGGPHQPQHF
>.|.|TRBJ2-4|TRBV2
TGTGCCAGCAGTGAAAAAAACATTCAGTACTTC
CASSEKNIQYF
>.|TRBD2|TRBJ2-1|TRBV29-1
TGCAGCGGCGAGGGTGGAGCGGGAGGATCGTACAATGAGCAGTTCTTC
CSGEGGAGGSYNEQFF
>many|TRBD1|TRBJ2-7|TRBV7-6
TGTGCCAGCAGTTACAAACCGGGACAGGGGTACGAGCAGTACTTC
CASSYKPGQGYEQYF
>.|TRBD2|TRBJ2-5|TRBV5-1
TGCGCCAGCAGCTTGGATTATAGCGGGAGGGTAGAGACCCAGTACTTC
CASSLDYSGRVETQYF
>.|.|TRBJ1-3|TRBV7-9
TGTGCCAGCAGCAAGACAGATTCTGGAAACACCATATATTTT
CASSKTDSGNTIYF
>.|.|TRBJ2-7|TRBV5-1
TGCGCCAACAGCAGGACACCGAGCTACGAGCAGTACTTC
CANSRTPSYEQYF
>.|TRBD2|TRBJ2-1|TRBV15
TGTGCCACCAGCATACTAGCGGGAGGGGTCAATGAGCAGTTCTTC
CATSILAGGVNEQFF
>few|.|TRBJ1-5|TRBV28
TGTGCCAGCAGTCCCCCGGGTACCAATCAGCCCCAGCATTTT
CASSPPGTNQPQHF
>few|.|TRBJ2-5|TRBV9
TGTGCCAGCAGCCCGGGTGCAGGGGTCTTAGAGACCCAGTACTTC
CASSPGAGVLETQYF
>.|.|TRBJ1-6|TRBV5-1
TGCGCCAGCAGCTTGGACAGGGTCAAGGATTCACCCCTCCACTTT
CASSLDRVKDSPLHF
>.|TRBD1|TRBJ1-5|TRBV2
TGTGCTAGCAGACCAGGGACAGCCGACAATCAGCCCCAGCATTTT
CASRPGTADNQPQHF
>few|.|TRBJ1-2|TRBV3-1
TGTGCCAGCAGCCCCGCAGGGAGTGGCTACACCTTC
CASSPAGSGYTF
>few|.|TRBJ2-1|TRBV5-1
TGCGCCAGCAGCTTGCAGGCAGGGACTTACAATGAGCAGTTCTTC
CASSLQAGTYNEQFF
>few|.|TRBJ2-5|TRBV15
TGTGCCACCAGCAGAGATCGGCAATTTTCCCAGTACTTC
CATSRDRQFSQYF
>few|.|TRBJ2-7|TRBV20-1
TGCAGTGCTTCCAGACGGGAAGCGGGTTCCCCCTACGAGCAGTACTTC
CSASRREAGSPYEQYF
>.|TRBD1|TRBJ1-5|TRBV6-6
TGTGCCAGCAGTTATGGGCCGACAGGGGTCAATCAGCCCCAGCATTTT
CASSYGPTGVNQPQHF
>.|.|TRBJ2-1|TRBV2
TGTGCCAGCGCGATCTTGGGGTACAATGAGCAGTTCTTC
CASAILGYNEQFF
>few|TRBD1|TRBJ2-1|TRBV27
TGTGCCAGCACCCCACGCGGGGGACAGGGTAACAATGAGCAGTTCTTC
CASTPRGGQGNNEQFF
>few|TRBD2|TRBJ2-1|TRBV20-1
TGCAGTGCTGAGACTAGCGGGAGCGATGAGCAGTTCTTC
CSAETSGSDEQFF
>few|.|TRBJ1-2|TRBV27
TGTGCCAGCAGGCGGCGGGCGAACTATGGCTACACCTTC
CASRRRANYGYTF
>.|.|TRBJ1-2|TRBV6-5
TGTGCCAGCAGGCAGGGGTCGGATAACTATGGCTACACCTTC
CASRQGSDNYGYTF
>.|.|TRBJ1-5|TRBV3-1
TGTGCCAGCAGCCAAGCCTCCGACTCCGCCCAGCATTTT
CASSQASDSAQHF
>.|.|TRBJ2-1|TRBV5-1
TGCGCCAGCAGCCCAGAACCTAGCGGAGGGGGGTACAATGAGCAGTTCTTC
CASSPEPSGGGYNEQFF
>.|TRBD1|TRBJ2-5|TRBV5-4
TGTGCCAGCAGCTCGGGACAGTTCCATGAGACCCAGTACTTC
CASSSGQFHETQYF
>.|TRBD2|TRBJ2-7|TRBV15
TGTGCCACCAGCATAACTAGCGATTCCTCCTACGAGCAGTACTTC
CATSITSDSSYEQYF